The entry below gives a single T cell receptor (beta chain) sequence along with its context. How the authors handled the data: Researchers report that nucleated cell counts were estimated from reference gene primer amplification. Data came from immunoSEQ multiplex PCR; TCRdb stores just in-frame clones and leaves some out. V, J and clone size reflect that table, while D and trimming were determined from the DNA. Altogether about 64,000 clones are present, roughly 93% being singletons, with the ten largest covering approximately 1.6%. These data come from a study of blood T cell repertoires in COVID-19. Study background: COVID-19 samples, acute and convalescent, were from the United States, Italy and Spain. PBMCs, B-cell-depleted T cells, or T cells were the source of the cDNA or gDNA that made up the material.

Sequencing was carried out using peripheral blood. The TCR comes from a human donor in a cohort sampled during active COVID-19.

In nucleotides, the CDR3 is TGTGCCAGCAGTCCAGGGGCTCGATATGGCTACACCTTC. Translating it yields CASSPGARYGYTF. The rearrangement links TRBV6-4 to TRBJ1-2, with a tentative D call TRBD1 (6 bases). The germline V and J ends were trimmed by 5 bases and 5 bases, with 12 bases remaining between them. The CDR3 covers 13 residues. CDR1 is MRHNA and CDR2 is SNTAGT in the germline V gene.